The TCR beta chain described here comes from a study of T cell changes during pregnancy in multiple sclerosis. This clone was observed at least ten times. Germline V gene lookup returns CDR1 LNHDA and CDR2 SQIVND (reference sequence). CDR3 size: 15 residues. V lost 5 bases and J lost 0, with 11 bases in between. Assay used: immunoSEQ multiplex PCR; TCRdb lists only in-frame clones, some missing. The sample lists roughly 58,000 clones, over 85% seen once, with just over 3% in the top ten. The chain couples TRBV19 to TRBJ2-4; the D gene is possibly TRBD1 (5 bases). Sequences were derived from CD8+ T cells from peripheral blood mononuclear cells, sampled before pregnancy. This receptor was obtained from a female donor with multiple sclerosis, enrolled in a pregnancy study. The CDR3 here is CASSWGRLAKNIQYF. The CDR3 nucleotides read TGTGCCAGTAGTTGGGGCCGGTTAGCCAAAAACATTCAGTACTTC.